These 18 T cell receptor beta chains came from one sample sequenced in a study of control samples from healthy donors and cancer patients. Data came from immunoSEQ multiplex PCR; TCRdb stores just in-frame clones and leaves some out. The data contain some 89,000 clones, approximately 87% of them seen just once; the ten biggest clones take up over 2%. The sequencing input was blood. The receptors were sampled from a woman between 40 and 55 years old in good health.

The chain recombines TRBV6-4 with TRBJ2-3, with 12 bases aligning to TRBD2. This CDR3 comprises 15 residues. Trimming removed 7 bases from V and 4 bases from J; junction bases left unmatched: 6. From germline, CDR1 is MRHNA and CDR2 SNTAGT. CDR3 sequence reads: CASTTGTSGPDTQYF. The CDR3 DNA reads TGTGCCAGCACCACCGGGACTAGCGGGCCAGATACGCAGTATTTT.

This clone was seen once. This chain links TRBV7-9 with TRBJ1-5; no clear D gene. The V end lost 0 bases, the J end lost 6 bases, and 3 bases lay between the germline ends. The CDR3 runs to 12 residues. Per the germline V gene, CDR1 is SEHNR and CDR2 is FQNEAQ (reference sequence). The CDR3 DNA reads TGTGCCAGCAGCTTAGCGGGTCAGCCCCAGCATTTT. Amino acids: CASSLAGQPQHF. Full variable domain (rest looked up from reference TRBV7-9 and TRBJ1-5): DTGVSQNPRHKITKRGQNVTFRCDPISEHNRLYWYRQTLGQGPEFLTYFQNEAQLEKSRLLSDRFSAERPKGSFSTLEIQRTEQGDSAMYLCASSLAGQPQHFGDGTRLSIL.

The rearrangement links TRBV5-1 to TRBJ1-2; 9 bases are a match to TRBD1. CDR1 and CDR2 (germline): SGHRS, YFSETQ. The CDR3 is 14 amino acids. Trimming took 3 bases from V and 5 from J; bases not matched to a gene: 5. CDR3 coding DNA: TGCGCCAGCAGCTCTCGGACAGGGGATTATGGCTACACCTTC. Amino acids: CASSSRTGDYGYTF.

In this sample, this clone turned up a few times. The chain has TRBV5-5 and TRBJ2-7, with 7 bases lining up with TRBD1. The V gene's germline CDR1 is SGHKS and CDR2 YYEKEE (reference sequence). J was trimmed by 2 bases and V by 2 bases; bases with no gene match: 7. The length of the CDR3 is 15 residues. CDR3 DNA: TGTGCCAGCAGCTTAACCGGGACAGCCCCCTACGAGCAGTACTTC. Protein: CASSLTGTAPYEQYF.

This clone was observed a few times. The chain is built from TRBV9 and TRBJ1-6; maybe TRBD1 (5 bases). Germline values: CDR1 SGDLS, CDR2 YYNGEE. This CDR3 spans 13 amino acids. V lost 3 bases and J 10 bases, leaving 11 bases between the germline ends. CDR3: CASSGDPGSPLHF. The CDR3, as DNA: TGTGCCAGCAGCGGGGACCCCGGGTCACCCCTCCACTTT.

The rearrangement joins TRBV7-8 to TRBJ1-3; D gene ambiguous. The V end was cut by 1 base, the J end by 0 bases, with 7 bases between. The CDR3 loop spans 15 amino acids. The V gene's germline CDR1 is SGHVS and CDR2 FQNEAQ. The CDR3 spells CASSLGGSSGNTIYF. DNA for the CDR3: TGTGCCAGCAGCTTAGGTGGCAGCTCTGGAAACACCATATATTTT.

CDR3 bases: TGTGCCAGCAGCCCTAGTTCACAGGAGCTTCAAGCTTTCTTT. Amino acids: CASSPSSQELQAFF. This chain uses TRBV3-1 (or the pseudogene TRBV3-2) with TRBJ1-1; TRBD1 is a possible D gene (5 bases). Trimming pared 4 bases from V and 9 bases from J, leaving 18 bases between. The CDR3 covers 14 residues. Germline V gives CDR1 LGHDT, CDR2 YNNKEL (reference sequence).

This chain links TRBV2 with TRBJ2-1; D is tentatively TRBD1 or TRBD2 (5 bases each). The CDR3 runs to 16 residues. Germline V gene data show CDR1 as SNHLY and CDR2 as FYNNEI. V was trimmed by 9 bases and J by 5 bases, leaving 23 bases between them. The CDR3 nucleotides are TGTGCCAGTAACGAGAAGTTGGGGACCCCCCACAATGAGCAGTTCTTC. Translated: CASNEKLGTPHNEQFF. Full variable domain (remainder filled in from reference TRBV2 and TRBJ2-1): EPEVTQTPSHQVTQMGQEVILRCVPISNHLYFYWYRQILGQKVEFLVSFYNNEISEKSEIFDDQFSVERPDGSNFTLKIRSTKLEDSAMYFCASNEKLGTPHNEQFFGPGTRLTVL.

This rearrangement joins TRBV29-1 to TRBJ2-1, with 11 bases that match TRBD1. CDR1 is SQVTM, CDR2 ANQGSEA, per germline. The CDR3 totals 11 residues. The CDR3 reads CVGTGGDEQFF. In DNA form, the CDR3 reads TGCGTCGGGACAGGGGGTGATGAGCAGTTCTTC.

The DNA of the CDR3 is TGCGCCAGCCGGTACGAGGGAGCGAGAGGCTACACCTTC. This encodes CASRYEGARGYTF. V and J are TRBV5-1 and TRBJ1-2; D is unresolved. CDR3 length equals 13 residues. The germline gives CDR1 SGHRS, CDR2 YFSETQ. Between the trimmed V and J ends, which lost 7 bases and 8 bases, there was a span of 18 bases.

The genes are TRBV12-3 or TRBV12-4 and TRBJ2-7; D is undetermined. This CDR3 contains 13 residues. V lost 6 bases and J lost 2, with 11 bases in between. The CDR3 protein is CASRNSDPYEQYF. DNA of the CDR3: TGTGCCAGCAGAAACAGCGACCCCTACGAGCAGTACTTC.

Details on this clone: The junction differs from germline at one of its ends, possibly a read error. The chain has TRBV4-1 and TRBJ1-1; D gene ambiguous. Germline CDR1 reads MGHRA; CDR2 reads YSYEKL. There are 11 residues in the CDR3. This chain's CDR3 is CASSQLGFPFF. CDR3 coding DNA: TGCGCCAGCAGCCAACTAGGGTTCCCCTTTTTT.

This clone was detected a few times. The chain links TRBV5-1 to TRBJ1-2; D gene ambiguous. This CDR3 has 15 amino acids. CDR1 and CDR2 from the germline V gene are SGHRS and YFSETQ. Trimming removed 2 bases at V and 0 bases at J, with 11 bases between. In DNA form, the CDR3 reads TGCGCCAGCAGCTTAGCCCCGGGCGCTAACTATGGCTACACCTTC. Translating gives CASSLAPGANYGYTF. Full variable domain (missing parts from reference TRBV5-1 and TRBJ1-2): KAGVTQTPRYLIKTRGQQVTLSCSPISGHRSVSWYQQTPGQGLQFLFEYFSETQRNKGNFPGRFSGRQFSNSRSEMNVSTLELGDSALYLCASSLAPGANYGYTFGSGTRLTVV.

Only one count was recorded for this clone. The CDR3 here is CATSDPPSTGRETQYF. CDR3 DNA: TGTGCCACCAGTGACCCCCCCTCGACAGGGCGGGAGACCCAGTACTTC. The J gene is TRBJ2-5, the V gene TRBV24-1; 7 positions agree with TRBD1. Germline CDR1 reads KGHDR; CDR2 reads SFDVKD. With 4 bases clipped from V and 5 bases from J, the junction kept 12 bases outside the gene matches. The CDR3 runs 16 residues.

The rearrangement links TRBV7-2 to TRBJ2-3; possible D gene TRBD2, 6 bases. Germline V gene data show CDR1 as SGHTA and CDR2 as FQGNSA. The CDR3 spans 15 residues. Trimming took off 1 base at V and 4 bases at J, with 12 bases between the two ends. The CDR3 sequence: CASSLVTSIPDTQYF. The CDR3 coding sequence is TGTGCCAGCAGCTTAGTAACTAGCATTCCAGATACGCAGTATTTT. The whole variable domain, remainder taken from reference TRBV7-2 and TRBJ2-3, is GAGVSQSPSNKVTEKGKDVELRCDPISGHTALYWYRQSLGQGLEFLIYFQGNSAPDKSGLPSDRFSAERTGGSVSTLTIQRTQQEDSAVYLCASSLVTSIPDTQYFGPGTRLTVL.

The CDR3 is CASSFGQGNGYTF. The CDR3 DNA reads TGTGCCAGCAGTTTCGGACAGGGCAACGGCTACACCTTC. The chain employs TRBV6-2 or TRBV6-3 and TRBJ1-2, with 8 bases aligning to TRBD1. This CDR3 spans 13 amino acids. With V trimmed by 4 bases and J by 8 bases, 6 bases remained unmatched. Per the germline V gene, CDR1 is MNHEY and CDR2 is SVGEGT.

This chain uses TRBV6-5 with TRBJ1-2; maybe TRBD1 (5 bases). Germline CDR1 is MNHEY and CDR2 is SVGAGI. V lost 6 bases, J lost 10 bases, and 24 bases lay in between. The CDR3 sequence is 15 residues long. This CDR3 is CASSPRLVDRSFYTF. The CDR3 nucleotides read TGTGCCAGCAGCCCCCGACTAGTCGACAGATCTTTCTACACCTTC.

This clone was counted only a few times. The gene calls are TRBV7-7 and TRBJ2-3; weak D call: TRBD1 (6 bases). This CDR3 is 15 amino acids long. In germline, CDR1 is SSHAT, CDR2 FNYEAQ (reference sequence). V was trimmed by 1 base and J by 0 bases, leaving 8 bases between them. CDR3 in DNA: TGTGCCAGCAGCTTAGGGGGGCCGAGCACAGATACGCAGTATTTT. The encoded protein is CASSLGGPSTDTQYF. The full variable domain, with the rest looked up from reference TRBV7-7 and TRBJ2-3, is GAGVSQSPRYKVTKRGQDVTLRCDPISSHATLYWYQQALGQGPEFLTYFNYEAQPDKSGLPSDRFSAERPEGSISTLTIQRTEQRDSAMYRCASSLGGPSTDTQYFGPGTRLTVL.